This entry lists 18 T cell receptor beta chains sequenced from one sample in a study of blood T cell repertoires in COVID-19. This table comes from immunoSEQ multiplex PCR, and its TCRdb copy is limited to in-frame clones, with some not included. The table lists approximately 45,000 clones, approximately 90% of them singletons. The sample consisted of peripheral blood. Receptor source: a man aged 35 to 55 with COVID-19, enrolled during active disease.

Details on this clone: Germline is not matched at one junction end, which may reflect a read error. The chain uses TRBV27 and TRBJ2-7; 8 nucleotides match TRBD1. Germline V gene data show CDR1 as MNHEY and CDR2 as SMNVEV (reference sequence). This CDR3 has 16 amino acids. CDR3 sequence (DNA): TGTGCCAGCAGTCTATCCCTGGGACAGGCTTCCTACGAGCAGTACTTC. Amino acid sequence: CASSLSLGQASYEQYF.

This rearrangement joins TRBV28 to TRBJ2-7, with 8 bases fitting TRBD2. CDR1 is MDHEN, CDR2 SYDVKM, per germline. V gave up 3 bases and J gave up 3 bases; unmatched junction bases: 4. The CDR3 extends over 14 amino acids. CDR3 sequence (DNA): TGTGCCAGCAGTTTCGGGGGGGCCAACTACGAGCAGTACTTC. Its translation is CASSFGGANYEQYF.

The CDR3 protein is CASSLMQVYAEAFF. CDR3 sequence (DNA): TGTGCCAGCAGCTTAATGCAGGTGTACGCTGAAGCTTTCTTT. This chain uses TRBV7-8 with TRBJ1-1, with D hard to call. This CDR3 region has 14 residues. Germline CDR1 is SGHVS and CDR2 is FQNEAQ. Trimming took 2 bases from V and 6 from J, leaving 13 bases between them.

This chain links TRBV11-2 with TRBJ2-7, with D hard to call. The CDR3 runs 14 residues. The germline gives CDR1 SGHAT, CDR2 FQNNGV. The ends were cut back, 6 bases at V and 0 bases at J, with 12 bases in the middle. CDR3: CASSSGKNSYEQYF. CDR3 nucleotides: TGTGCCAGCAGTTCGGGTAAAAACTCCTACGAGCAGTACTTC.

The rearrangement joins TRBV5-1 to TRBJ2-3; tentative D call: TRBD1 (6 bases). The CDR3 is 15 amino acids. V was cut by 0 bases and J by 3 bases, with 11 bases left in between. From germline, CDR1 is SGHRS and CDR2 YFSETQ. The CDR3 sequence is CASSLAQGRTDTQYF. The CDR3 DNA reads TGCGCCAGCAGCTTGGCACAGGGTCGGACAGATACGCAGTATTTT.

The chain couples TRBV11-3 to TRBJ2-3; 9 bases are shared with TRBD1. CDR1 is SGHNT, CDR2 YENEEA, per germline. The ends lost 7 bases at V and 7 bases at J; junction bases unmatched: 12. CDR3 length: 15 residues. The DNA for the CDR3 is TGTGCCAGCACCCCCCCGGGACAGGGTGGAAATACGCAGTATTTT. It codes for CASTPPGQGGNTQYF.

The gene calls are TRBV19 and TRBJ1-4, with D hard to call. Trimming took 6 bases from V and 3 from J, leaving 8 bases between them. The V gene's germline CDR1 is LNHDA and CDR2 SQIVND (reference sequence). The CDR3 loop spans 13 amino acids. CDR3 sequence (DNA): TGTGCCAGTAGCTCCGGGGCTAATGAAAAACTGTTTTTT. Amino acid sequence: CASSSGANEKLFF.

V gene TRBV5-4 combines with J gene TRBJ2-5; a possible D gene is TRBD1 (6 bases). Germline CDR1 and CDR2: SGHNT and YYREEE (reference sequence). Trimming cost V 0 bases and J 2 bases, with 8 bases left between them. The CDR3 has 14 residues. CDR3 amino acids: CASSLATGQETQYF. CDR3 sequence (DNA): TGTGCCAGCAGCTTGGCCACAGGGCAAGAGACCCAGTACTTC.

The chain employs TRBV5-1 and TRBJ1-4; the D gene is possibly TRBD1 (6 bases). Germline CDR1 reads SGHRS; CDR2 reads YFSETQ. The germline V and J ends were trimmed by 4 bases and 11 bases, with 18 bases remaining between them. CDR3 length: 14 amino acids. CDR3 nucleotide sequence: TGCGCCAGCAGCCATGAGACCTCAGGGGAGAAACTGTTTTTT. It specifies CASSHETSGEKLFF.

CDR3 in amino acids: CSASEGSLSYNEQFF. The CDR3 coding sequence is TGCAGTGCTAGTGAGGGCTCCCTCTCCTACAATGAGCAGTTCTTC. The chain employs TRBV20-1 and TRBJ2-1; weak D call: TRBD2 (5 bases). Germline V gives CDR1 DFQATT, CDR2 SNEGSKA (reference sequence). The CDR3 contains 15 residues. Trimming took off 3 bases at V and 0 bases at J, with 12 bases between the two ends.

This chain links TRBV11-2 with TRBJ2-7, with 8 bases matching TRBD1. The CDR3 covers 14 residues. V trimming: 1 base; J trimming: 1 base; junction bases outside the gene matches: 0. Germline CDR1 SGHAT, CDR2 FQNNGV. The CDR3 protein is CASSLGTGSYEQYF. CDR3 nucleotides: TGTGCCAGCAGCTTAGGGACAGGGTCCTACGAGCAGTACTTC.

V is TRBV6-5 and J is TRBJ1-3; 7 bases align to TRBD1. The CDR3 is 14 residues long. After removal of 6 bases from V and 4 bases from J, the junction contained 6 bases not matched to a gene. Germline CDR1 is MNHEY and CDR2 is SVGAGI. CDR3 region: CASSQWTGGNTIYF. CDR3 bases: TGTGCCAGCAGCCAATGGACAGGAGGAAACACCATATATTTT.

Only a few counts were recorded for this clone. The chain uses TRBV5-4 and TRBJ2-7, with 7 nucleotides matching TRBD2. J lost 2 bases, V lost 4 bases, and 9 bases had no gene match. This CDR3 has 15 residues. CDR1 SGHNT and CDR2 YYREEE come from the germline V gene (reference sequence). CDR3 nucleotides: TGTGCCAGCAGCCCGGACGGGGGGACGGCCTACGAGCAGTACTTC. It codes for CASSPDGGTAYEQYF.

V usage is TRBV5-5 and J usage is TRBJ2-1; TRBD2 aligns across 15 bases. The CDR3 covers 20 residues. From germline, CDR1 is SGHKS and CDR2 YYEKEE (reference sequence). Unmatched junction bases numbered 18, after V lost 4 bases and J lost 7 bases. The CDR3 region has the DNA TGTGCCAGCAGCACTAGGGGCGCTGGACTAGCGGGAGGGCAATCGAATGAGCAGTTCTTC. Its protein is CASSTRGAGLAGGQSNEQFF.

The genes are TRBV27 and TRBJ2-7, with a possible D match to TRBD2 (6 bases). The CDR3 is 15 residues long. Germline V CDR1 and CDR2: MNHEY, SMNVEV (reference sequence). Trimming took off 3 bases at V and 4 bases at J, with 16 bases between the two ends. DNA of the CDR3: TGTGCCAGCAGTTTTCTCGGGGGACGGGAGTACGAGCAGTACTTC. Translation gives CASSFLGGREYEQYF.

The V gene is TRBV5-3, the J gene TRBJ1-4; TRBD1 matches at 10 bases. TRBV5-3 is annotated as an ORF whose role is uncertain. The CDR3 has 18 residues. V dropped 6 bases and J dropped 0; count of bases not matched to a gene: 11. This CDR3 is CARTNFRDRGATNEKLFF. In DNA, the CDR3 is TGTGCCAGAACCAATTTCCGGGACAGGGGTGCAACTAATGAAAAACTGTTTTTT.

The CDR3: CSVLTWTSGQHNEQFF. The CDR3 bases are TGCAGCGTCCTTACCTGGACTAGCGGGCAACACAATGAGCAGTTCTTC. The V call is TRBV29-1, the J call TRBJ2-1, with 11 positions matching TRBD2. CDR1 and CDR2 (germline): SQVTM, ANQGSEA. Trimming at V came to 6 bases and at J to 5 bases, leaving 12 bases not matched to a gene. The CDR3 runs to 16 residues.

The V gene is TRBV30, the J gene TRBJ1-1, with D unresolved. Trimming removed 1 base from V and 0 bases from J, with 6 bases in between. This CDR3 has 13 amino acids. Per the germline V gene, CDR1 is GTSNPN and CDR2 is SVGIG (reference sequence). CDR3 region: CAWSGPVNTEAFF. CDR3 bases: TGTGCCTGGAGTGGGCCCGTGAACACTGAAGCTTTCTTT.